The rows below give T cell receptor beta chains drawn from one sample of a study of metastatic and nonmetastatic thyroid tumors. TCRdb redid the clone calls on the PCR reads using MiXCR. The sample includes 72,000 or so clones, roughly 18% of them seen just once. Sequenced material: blood. Receptor source: a female donor with papillary thyroid cancer or a benign thyroid nodule (not recorded which). Some clones in this sample may be carry-over from other donors' samples. The CDR3 runs from the conserved cysteine through the conserved F or W. The D gene is left open where the match is weak. Part of the rows lack a size; the others show once, few, many or a class for expanded clones.

clone_size | j_call | d_call | v_call | cdr3_nt | cdr3_aa
many | TRBJ2-1 | TRBD1 | TRBV20-1 | TGCAGTGCCCCCGGGACAGAAATTCACAATGAGCAGTTCTTC | CSAPGTEIHNEQFF
many | TRBJ2-1 | TRBD2 | TRBV7-8 | TGTGCCAGCAGCTCTCCGGGACTAGCGGTTGAGCAGTTCTTC | CASSSPGLAVEQFF
. | TRBJ2-7 | TRBD2 | TRBV13 | TGTGCCAGCAGCCCGAGTGGGAGCGGGAGTTACCCTTCCTACGAGCAGTACTTC | CASSPSGSGSYPSYEQYF
few | TRBJ2-7 | . | TRBV6-1 | TGTGCCAGCAGTCCCGAATACCACTACGAGCAGTACTTC | CASSPEYHYEQYF
few | TRBJ1-2 | . | TRBV15 | TGTGCCACCAGCAGAGGGAGCAGCCTCGGTGGCTACACCTTC | CATSRGSSLGGYTF
many | TRBJ2-3 | . | TRBV5-1 | TGCGCCAGCCGCGGGGAGGCCACGCAGTATTTT | CASRGEATQYF
many | TRBJ1-2 | TRBD1 | TRBV28 | TGTGCCAGCAGTTCCCCGGGACAGGGATACTATGGCTACACCTTC | CASSSPGQGYYGYTF
many | TRBJ1-1 | TRBD1 | TRBV12-3/TRBV12-4 | TGTGCCAGCAGTCCGACAGGGTTGAACACTGAAGCTTTCTTT | CASSPTGLNTEAFF
. | TRBJ1-2 | . | TRBV6-2/TRBV6-3 | TGTGCCAGCAGTTACTCGTTGCGGGGGACTATGGGCTACACCTTC | CASSYSLRGTMGYTF
. | TRBJ2-2 | . | TRBV6-2/TRBV6-3 | TGTGCCAGCAGTTACAGATATGTGTTCCCGGCGGGCCAAAGTGACGGGGAGCTGTTTTTT | CASSYRYVFPAGQSDGELFF
many | TRBJ1-2 | . | TRBV27 | TGTGCCAGCAGTTCCTCGTGGGGGGCGGGAGGCTACACCTTC | CASSSSWGAGGYTF
. | TRBJ2-4 | TRBD2 | TRBV14 | TGTGCCAGCAGCCCACCGGGACTAGCCGGAGACATTCAGTACTTC | CASSPPGLAGDIQYF
many | TRBJ2-1 | . | TRBV7-3 | TGTGCCAGCAGCTCTTACAGGGACAATGAGCAGTTCTTC | CASSSYRDNEQFF
. | TRBJ2-7 | TRBD2 | TRBV20-1 | TGCAGTGCGGGGGGACTAGCGGGTACCTACGAGCAGTACTTC | CSAGGLAGTYEQYF
many | TRBJ2-1 | . | TRBV5-1 | TGCGCCAGCAGCAGAGGGGACGCCAGTAACAATGAGCAGTTCTTC | CASSRGDASNNEQFF
. | TRBJ2-2 | . | TRBV7-2 | TGTGCCAGCAGCTCGGGCGGCTCGAGCACCGGGGACCTGTTTTTT | CASSSGGSSTGDLFF
. | TRBJ2-2 | . | TRBV6-2/TRBV6-3 | TGTGCCAGCATTTGGTCCGGGGAGCTGTTTTTT | CASIWSGELFF
many | TRBJ1-2 | . | TRBV11-2 | TGTGCCAGCAGCCCCACTCTGGTCTTTGGAGGTGGCTACACCTTC | CASSPTLVFGGGYTF
many | TRBJ2-4 | . | TRBV4-2 | TGTGCCAGCAGCCAAGATTATGCAGGGTCGGACATTCAGTACTTC | CASSQDYAGSDIQYF
. | TRBJ2-1 | . | TRBV20-1 | TGCAGTGCTAGAGATTGGGAAAGGAACAATGAGCAGTTCTTC | CSARDWERNNEQFF
many | TRBJ2-7 | TRBD1 | TRBV30 | TGTGCTTACGGTAAGGGGGCCACCTACGAGCAGTACTTC | CAYGKGATYEQYF
. | TRBJ2-2 | . | TRBV19 | TGTGCCAGCAGCTTAGGACATATCGACACCGGGGAGCTGTTTTTT | CASSLGHIDTGELFF
many | TRBJ1-1 | . | TRBV5-1 | TGCGCCAGCAACCTTGGGGGCAGAATGAACACTGAAGCTTTCTTT | CASNLGGRMNTEAFF
many | TRBJ2-3 | TRBD1 | TRBV6-1 | TGTGCCATAACAACCGACAGGGGTCGTATAGATACGCAGTATTTT | CAITTDRGRIDTQYF
many | TRBJ1-4 | TRBD1 | TRBV6-1 | TGTGCCAGCATAGGACAGGGTAATGAAAAACTGTTTTTT | CASIGQGNEKLFF
many | TRBJ2-7 | . | TRBV18 | TGTGCCAGCTCACCTGGTCAGGGCAGCTCCTACGAGCAGTACTTC | CASSPGQGSSYEQYF
many | TRBJ2-1 | TRBD2 | TRBV6-6 | TGTGCCAGCAGTTACTCGTGGACTAGCGGGAACAATGAGCAGTTCTTC | CASSYSWTSGNNEQFF
many | TRBJ1-5 | . | TRBV6-5 | TGTGCCAGCAGTTACTCACACAGGGAGGGCTATAGCAATCAGCCCCAGCATTTT | CASSYSHREGYSNQPQHF
many | TRBJ2-7 | . | TRBV13 | TGTGCCAGCAGCTTATTGGCCAGGGGAGTGGGCGAGCAGTACTTC | CASSLLARGVGEQYF
once | TRBJ2-1 | TRBD2 | TRBV20-1 | TGCAGTGCTAGAGACTGCAGTGGACTAGCGTCCTACAATGAGCAGTTCTTC | CSARDCSGLASYNEQFF
few | TRBJ2-3 | . | TRBV5-6 | TGTGCCAGCAGCTTGTTTCCAGATACGCAGTATTTT | CASSLFPDTQYF
. | TRBJ2-7 | . | TRBV10-1 | TGCGCCAGCAGTGGCCGGCCTAGATCCTTTCACGAGCAGTACTTC | CASSGRPRSFHEQYF
. | TRBJ2-3 | . | TRBV6-4 | TGTGCCAGCAGTGACTCCGCGGGACCGAGCACAGATACGCAGTATTTT | CASSDSAGPSTDTQYF
. | TRBJ1-1 | . | TRBV6-5 | TGTGCCAGCAGTTACTCTACGGCAGTCCATGCTTTCTTT | CASSYSTAVHAFF
many | TRBJ2-1 | TRBD2 | TRBV30 | TGTGCCGGAACCGGGACTAGTTACAATGAGCAGTTCTTC | CAGTGTSYNEQFF
many | TRBJ1-5 | . | TRBV5-6 | TGTGCCAGCAGCTTTTCGGTTGGGATCGGCAATCAGCCCCAGCATTTT | CASSFSVGIGNQPQHF
. | TRBJ1-3 | . | TRBV29-1 | TGCAGCGTTGAAGGGGGGACGGACGGAAACACCATATATTTT | CSVEGGTDGNTIYF
many | TRBJ2-2 | . | TRBV19 | TGTGCCAGTAGTATGCTGCGGGCCTCAGGCACCGGGGAGCTGTTTTTT | CASSMLRASGTGELFF
. | TRBJ1-2 | . | TRBV28 | TGTGCCAGCCAGACAGAGATGAAGTGGGGCTACACCTTC | CASQTEMKWGYTF
many | TRBJ1-4 | TRBD1 | TRBV10-3 | TGTGCCATCAGTGATCGACAGGGGGTAGGTGAAAAACTGTTTTTT | CAISDRQGVGEKLFF
many | TRBJ2-7 | . | TRBV5-1 | TGCGCCAGCAGCTACCGGGACATTTCCTACGAGCAGTACTTC | CASSYRDISYEQYF